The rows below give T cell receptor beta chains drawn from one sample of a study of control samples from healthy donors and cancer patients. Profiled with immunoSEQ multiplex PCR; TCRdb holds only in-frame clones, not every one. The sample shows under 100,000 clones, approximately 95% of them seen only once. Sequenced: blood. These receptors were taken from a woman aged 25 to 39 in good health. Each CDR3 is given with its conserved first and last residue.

cdr3_aa: CASSYGNGYTF; v_call: TRBV6-6; j_call: TRBJ1-2
cdr3_aa: CASSLLGQGVPFAKNIQYF; v_call: TRBV5-1; j_call: TRBJ2-4
cdr3_aa: CATSKGGQELSTDTQYF; v_call: TRBV15; j_call: TRBJ2-3
cdr3_aa: CSARPDYEQYF; v_call: TRBV20-1; j_call: TRBJ2-7
cdr3_aa: CASSLTWDRGHEQYF; v_call: TRBV18; j_call: TRBJ2-7
cdr3_aa: CASSETGNQPQHF; v_call: TRBV10-2; j_call: TRBJ1-5
cdr3_aa: CASSYHGVNTEAFF; v_call: TRBV6-5; j_call: TRBJ1-1
cdr3_aa: CASSDKEGPDTQYF; v_call: TRBV6-1; j_call: TRBJ2-3
cdr3_aa: CSVPQGYYGYTF; v_call: TRBV29-1; j_call: TRBJ1-2
cdr3_aa: CASSPGTGVHNEQFF; v_call: TRBV5-1; j_call: TRBJ2-1
cdr3_aa: CASSPMTGAQETQYF; v_call: TRBV6-5; j_call: TRBJ2-5
cdr3_aa: CASSGDVYGYTF; v_call: TRBV7-9; j_call: TRBJ1-2
cdr3_aa: CASSDGTSGNEQFF; v_call: TRBV6-4; j_call: TRBJ2-1
cdr3_aa: CSASTANYGYTF; v_call: TRBV20-1; j_call: TRBJ1-2
cdr3_aa: CASSERTPTEAFF; v_call: TRBV9; j_call: TRBJ1-1
cdr3_aa: CASSALGGNTEAFF; v_call: TRBV5-1; j_call: TRBJ1-1
cdr3_aa: CASSSFPRRGGAYNSPLHF; v_call: TRBV11-2; j_call: TRBJ1-6
cdr3_aa: CASRVQGGNSPLHF; v_call: TRBV19; j_call: TRBJ1-6
cdr3_aa: CASSYSLWAADTQYF; v_call: TRBV6-6; j_call: TRBJ2-3
cdr3_aa: CASSKKGTDSYNEQFF; v_call: TRBV5-1; j_call: TRBJ2-1
cdr3_aa: CASRAGTNPYEQYF; v_call: TRBV27; j_call: TRBJ2-7
cdr3_aa: CASSYRVETEAFF; v_call: TRBV11-3; j_call: TRBJ1-1